The 17 T cell receptor beta chains below come from one sample, sequenced in a study of cytomegalovirus exposure and HLA in healthy donors. It was with 60 Vbeta and 13 Jbeta primers that the PCR ran. Profiled with immunoSEQ multiplex PCR; TCRdb holds only in-frame clones, not every one. The sample carries around 150,000 clones, more than 75% recorded once. The sample was PBMCs. These TCRs come from a male donor in good health and CMV-seronegative.

The chain is built from TRBV19 and TRBJ1-2; D gene unclear. The germline V gene encodes CDR1 LNHDA and CDR2 SQIVND (reference sequence). Trimming cost V 3 bases and J 3 bases, with 14 bases left between them. The CDR3 sequence is 15 residues long. CDR3 region: CASSIGRTGDYGYTF. CDR3 nucleotide sequence: TGTGCCAGTAGTATTGGGCGGACTGGCGACTATGGCTACACCTTC.

The chain couples TRBV6-5 to TRBJ2-3; D is unclear. The CDR3 has 15 residues. Germline V gene lookup returns CDR1 MNHEY and CDR2 SVGAGI. Deletions cut 0 bases from V and 2 bases from J, with 9 bases between. CDR3: CASSYSMRFTDTQYF. CDR3 DNA: TGTGCCAGCAGTTACTCTATGAGATTCACAGATACGCAGTATTTT.

This CDR3 is CASSSRLAGTDTQYF. For the CDR3, the DNA is TGTGCCAGCAGCTCCAGACTAGCGGGCACAGATACGCAGTATTTT. The rearrangement joins TRBV5-4 to TRBJ2-3, with 9 bases matching TRBD2. Looked up from germline, CDR1 is SGHNT and CDR2 is YYREEE (reference sequence). The V and J ends lost 3 bases and 1 base, in that order; junction bases with no gene match: 3. CDR3 size: 15 residues.

V usage is TRBV5-1 and J usage is TRBJ2-7; perhaps TRBD2 as D (5 bases). This CDR3 has 16 residues. Germline V CDR1 and CDR2: SGHRS, YFSETQ. Trimming shortened V by 5 bases and J by 3 bases, and 21 bases separated the two germline ends. The CDR3 spells CASRPDPGKGRYEQYF. CDR3 coding DNA: TGCGCCAGCAGACCCGACCCGGGAAAAGGGCGCTACGAGCAGTACTTC.

In this sample, this clone turned up a few times. V and J are TRBV7-2 and TRBJ2-1; 10 nucleotides match TRBD2. Germline V gene lookup returns CDR1 SGHTA and CDR2 FQGNSA. CDR3 length: 13 amino acids. J was trimmed by 12 bases and V by 2 bases; bases with no gene match: 4. The CDR3 region is CASSLISGGLQFF. The CDR3 DNA reads as TGTGCCAGCAGCTTAATTAGCGGGGGGTTGCAGTTCTTC.

The chain employs TRBV5-4 and TRBJ2-7; 7 bases are shared with TRBD1. With V trimmed by 4 bases and J by 6 bases, 10 bases remained unmatched. CDR3 size: 14 residues. Per germline, CDR1 SGHNT and CDR2 YYREEE (reference sequence). DNA of the CDR3: TGTGCCAGCAGCCCACGACAGGGTCGGGGCGAGCAGTACTTC. Encoded protein: CASSPRQGRGEQYF.

This clone was detected only once. The chain uses TRBV5-8 and TRBJ1-1; 11 positions match TRBD1. J lost 3 bases, V lost 4 bases, and 8 bases had no gene match. The CDR3 length is 16 residues. Looked up from germline, CDR1 is SGHTS and CDR2 is YDEGEE. The CDR3 spells CASSLLLGQGDTEAFF. DNA for the CDR3: TGTGCCAGCAGCCTGCTGTTGGGACAGGGGGACACTGAAGCTTTCTTT.

The V gene is TRBV30, the J gene TRBJ2-5; the match to TRBD2 covers 7 bases. J was trimmed by 4 bases and V by 4 bases; bases with no gene match: 3. CDR1 is GTSNPN, CDR2 SVGIG, per germline (reference sequence). This CDR3 is 12 amino acids long. The CDR3 here is CAWTPGGETQYF. CDR3 in DNA: TGTGCCTGGACTCCGGGAGGAGAGACCCAGTACTTC.

V usage is TRBV5-1 and J usage is TRBJ2-1; possible D gene TRBD1, 6 bases. Germline V gene lookup returns CDR1 SGHRS and CDR2 YFSETQ. The V end was cut by 3 bases, the J end by 8 bases, with 18 bases between. The CDR3 is made up of 15 amino acids. The chain's CDR3 is CASSSSPTGIDEQFF. The CDR3 nucleotides are TGCGCCAGCAGCTCGTCTCCAACAGGGATCGATGAGCAGTTCTTC.

The rearrangement joins TRBV7-6 to TRBJ1-2; D might be TRBD1 (5 bases). CDR1 and CDR2 from the germline V gene are SGHVS and FNYEAQ. This CDR3 is 14 amino acids long. V dropped 1 base and J dropped 4 bases, with 10 bases sitting between them. The CDR3 reads CASSLGGSFYGYTF. The CDR3 bases are TGTGCCAGCAGCTTAGGGGGCAGCTTCTATGGCTACACCTTC. Looking up the rest from reference TRBV7-6 and TRBJ1-2 gives the full variable domain: GAGVSQSPRYKVTKRGQDVALRCDPISGHVSLYWYRQALGQGPEFLTYFNYEAQQDKSGLPNDRFSAERPEGSISTLTIQRTEQRDSAMYRCASSLGGSFYGYTFGSGTRLTVV.

The table lists this clone with a few counts. This chain uses TRBV7-3 with TRBJ2-3; 9 nucleotides match TRBD1. Per the germline V gene, CDR1 is SGHTA and CDR2 is FQGTGA. V shed 5 bases and J 0 bases; nucleotides not matched to a gene: 6. The CDR3 totals 16 residues. CDR3 in amino acids: CASSQTGTGSTDTQYF. The DNA of the CDR3 is TGTGCCAGCAGCCAGACCGGGACAGGGAGCACAGATACGCAGTATTTT.

This chain uses TRBV5-1 with TRBJ1-2, with no clear D. Germline V gene lookup returns CDR1 SGHRS and CDR2 YFSETQ. The CDR3 totals 13 residues. V shed 5 bases and J shed 1 base, with 9 bases lying between them. The DNA for the CDR3 is TGCGCCAGCAGACGAGCTGATAACTATGGCTACACCTTC. The encoded protein is CASRRADNYGYTF.

The rearrangement uses TRBV19 and TRBJ2-4; 12 bases line up with TRBD1. Germline loops: CDR1 LNHDA, CDR2 SQIVND (reference sequence). J gave up 1 base and V 6 bases, and 10 bases lay outside the gene matches. The CDR3 sequence is 18 residues long. In DNA form, the CDR3 reads TGTGCCAGTAGCTCCGGGACAGGGGGCTCCTGGGCCAAAAACATTCAGTACTTC. It codes for CASSSGTGGSWAKNIQYF.

The chain's CDR3 is CASMNRDSNYGYTF. For the CDR3, the DNA is TGTGCCAGTATGAACCGGGACAGTAACTATGGCTACACCTTC. The V gene is TRBV19, the J gene TRBJ1-2; 7 bases agree with TRBD1. The J segment lost 1 base and the V segment lost 7 bases, leaving 6 bases of the junction unmatched. This CDR3 has 14 residues. Per the germline V gene, CDR1 is LNHDA and CDR2 is SQIVND (reference sequence).

This chain uses TRBV6-5 with TRBJ1-2; weak D call: TRBD1 (6 bases). The ends were cut back, 2 bases at V and 2 bases at J, with 9 bases in the middle. The CDR3 has 14 residues. The germline gives CDR1 MNHEY, CDR2 SVGAGI. CDR3 coding DNA: TGTGCCAGCAGTTACGAACAGGGAAACTATGGCTACACCTTC. Protein: CASSYEQGNYGYTF.

V usage is TRBV19 and J usage is TRBJ2-7; D unclear. Germline V lookup: CDR1 LNHDA, CDR2 SQIVND (reference sequence). V lost 3 bases, J lost 0 bases, and 12 bases lay in between. The CDR3 loop spans 15 amino acids. CDR3 coding DNA: TGTGCCAGTAGTATCCCGGGTCTCGGCTCCTACGAGCAGTACTTC. It encodes CASSIPGLGSYEQYF.

The rearrangement joins TRBV2 to TRBJ1-4, with 8 bases fitting TRBD1. CDR1 SNHLY and CDR2 FYNNEI come from the germline V gene. J gave up 7 bases and V 4 bases, and 5 bases lay outside the gene matches. The CDR3 is 14 amino acids. CDR3 protein: CASSAIGQGEKLFF. DNA for the CDR3: TGTGCCAGCAGTGCCATCGGACAGGGTGAAAAACTGTTTTTT.